This T cell receptor (beta chain) was sequenced for a study of Ad26.COV2.S vaccination and SARS-CoV-2 variants (dated by TCRdb to the early 2020s). Study-level background: Vaccine-arm donors were drawn from COV1001, a multicentre, randomized, double-blind, placebo-controlled phase I-IIa trial of Ad26.COV2.S in healthy adults. Ad26.COV2.S was administered intramuscularly at 5 x 10^10 or 1 x 10^11 viral particles, either as a single shot or as two shots given 56 days apart. A total of 32 samples were included in the TCR-sequenced set, comprising around 19 Ad26.COV2.S vaccine recipients, 5 placebo recipients and 8 SARS-CoV-2 convalescent individuals. Trial participants were randomized into five groups of five: low-dose or high-dose Ad26.COV2.S given once or twice, or placebo on both occasions. TCRbeta repertoire sequencing was used to assess the specificity and breadth of SARS-CoV-2-reactive T cell receptors after Ad26.COV2.S vaccination. Investigators did not know the trial group allocation while performing experiments and assessing outcomes. Study-wide conclusions, independent of this receptor: Vaccine and placebo recipients had similar non-spike TCR breadth, a finding consistent with the vaccine containing only spike. The study lacked the statistical power to compare responses across vaccine doses or regimens. Higher spike-specific TCR breadth was observed in Ad26.COV2.S recipients than in placebo recipients (P = 0.0014). According to the authors, total T cell responses may have been underestimated by the TCR breadth and depth analyses. After vaccination, spike-specific CD8+ and CD4+ T cell responses were reported to show substantial breadth.

There are 13 amino acids in the CDR3, from cysteine to phenylalanine inclusive. Of the read, only the CDR3 DNA is kept; its 39 bases are in frame from base 1. Relative to germline, V is 3 bases shorter and J is 5 bases shorter, with 10 bases between their ends. The germline V gene gives CDR1 as SGHNT and CDR2 as YENEEA. The treatment or condition label, as the study defines it: around 19 received Ad26.COV2.S at low or high dose, single or two shots; 5 received placebo; per-sample allocation not given. Repertoires of vaccine and placebo recipients were sequenced from samples taken on day 63 after the first injection. Between 29 July and 7 August 2020, Cohort 1b enrolled about two dozen adults aged 18-55 years at one site in Boston, USA. Ad26.COV2.S was a replication-incompetent adenovirus type 26 vector expressing a prefusion-stabilized SARS-CoV-2 spike protein from the original Wuhan strain. The immunoSEQ Assay was used to sequence TCRbeta CDR3 regions. After extraction, genomic DNA underwent amplification by bias-controlled multiplex PCR, followed by high-throughput sequencing. From the authors' description of their analysis: To quantify the absolute abundance of each unique TCRbeta CDR3 region, sequences were collapsed and filtered. T cell fraction was estimated by normalizing TCRbeta template counts to usable DNA, with usable DNA measured through amplification of reference genes found in all nucleated cells. Repertoire TCRs were annotated as SARS-CoV-2-specific when V gene, CDR3 amino acid sequence and J gene were exactly matched to a known reactive TCR set. The reference SARS-CoV-2 TCR set was obtained from MIRA and was filtered for enrichment in COVID-19-positive ImmuneCODE repertoires, whereby public or cross-reactive TCRs were removed. Using the MIRA antigens, annotated TCRs were further analysed by specific ORF or by position within an ORF. Breadth was defined as annotated unique rearrangements over total unique productive rearrangements; depth was the summed frequency of those rearrangements. Group comparisons of TCR breadth used two-sided Wilcoxon rank-sum tests. The source is immuneACCESS, and TCRdb retained only in-frame sequences with V and J called. Part of the clones is not carried over; for the studies checked, unresolved V genes explain less than half of this, and the remainder is unexplained. V, J and clone size derive from that table, while D and trimming were established from the DNA sequence. Present in this sample are approximately 450,000 clones, around 90% of which were seen just once. Over 9% of the sample is taken by the ten largest.

With respect to this clone: This clone's antigen is unknown. No much larger clone exists at a distance of one base, and base qualities are not known.

Sequenced here: peripheral blood, sampled in a trial of Ad26.COV2.S vaccine versus placebo. The receptor chain draws on TRBV11-3 and TRBJ2-5; the D gene assignment is ambiguous. The receptor comes from a person between 18 and 65 years old who received the Ad26.COV2.S COVID-19 vaccine or a placebo. The nucleotides are TGTGCCAGCAGCTTCACGGATCGGGAGACCCAGTACTTC. Its translation reads: CASSFTDRETQYF. When the CDR3 is completed using the reference TRBV11-3 and TRBJ2-5 genes on either side, the full variable domain is EAGVVQSPRYKIIEKKQPVAFWCNPISGHNTLYWYLQNLGQGPELLIRYENEEAVDDSQLPKDRFSAERLKGVDSTLKIQPAELGDSAVYLCASSFTDRETQYFGPGTRLLVL.